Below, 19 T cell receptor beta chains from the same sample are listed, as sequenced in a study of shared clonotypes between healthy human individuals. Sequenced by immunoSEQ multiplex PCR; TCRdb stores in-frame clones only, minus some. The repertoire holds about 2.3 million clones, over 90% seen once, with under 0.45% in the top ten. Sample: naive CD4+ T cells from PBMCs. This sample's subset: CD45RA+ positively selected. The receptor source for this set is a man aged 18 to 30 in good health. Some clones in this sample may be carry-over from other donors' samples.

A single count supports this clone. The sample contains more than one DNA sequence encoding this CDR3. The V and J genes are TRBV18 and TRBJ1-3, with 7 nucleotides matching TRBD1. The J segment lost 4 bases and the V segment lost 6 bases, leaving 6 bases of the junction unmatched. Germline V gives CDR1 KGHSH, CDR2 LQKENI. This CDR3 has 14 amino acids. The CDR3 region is CASSPQGGGNTIYF. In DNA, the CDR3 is TGTGCCAGCTCCCCCCAGGGGGGAGGAAACACCATATATTTT.

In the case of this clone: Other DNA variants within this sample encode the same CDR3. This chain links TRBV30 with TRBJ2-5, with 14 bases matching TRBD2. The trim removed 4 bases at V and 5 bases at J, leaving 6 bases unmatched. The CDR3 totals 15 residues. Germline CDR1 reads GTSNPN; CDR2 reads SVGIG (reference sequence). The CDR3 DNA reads TGTGCCTGGACCCCCGGACTAGCGGGAGGCGAGACCCAGTACTTC. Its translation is CAWTPGLAGGETQYF.

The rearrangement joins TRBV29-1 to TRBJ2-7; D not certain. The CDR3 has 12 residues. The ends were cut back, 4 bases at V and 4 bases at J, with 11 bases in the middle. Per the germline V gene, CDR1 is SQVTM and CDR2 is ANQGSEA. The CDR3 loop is CSVALGMYEQYF. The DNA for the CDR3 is TGCAGCGTTGCGTTGGGGATGTACGAGCAGTACTTC.

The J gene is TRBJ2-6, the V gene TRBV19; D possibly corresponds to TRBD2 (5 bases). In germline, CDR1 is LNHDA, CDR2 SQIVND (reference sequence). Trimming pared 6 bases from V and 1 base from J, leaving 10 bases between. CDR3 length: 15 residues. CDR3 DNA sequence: TGTGCCAGTAGACTTTGGGAGTCTGGGGCCAACGTCCTGACTTTC. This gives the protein CASRLWESGANVLTF. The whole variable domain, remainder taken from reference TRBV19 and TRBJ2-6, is DGGITQSPKYLFRKEGQNVTLSCEQNLNHDAMYWYRQDPGQGLRLIYYSQIVNDFQKGDIAEGYSVSREKKESFPLTVTSAQKNPTAFYLCASRLWESGANVLTFGAGSRLTVL.

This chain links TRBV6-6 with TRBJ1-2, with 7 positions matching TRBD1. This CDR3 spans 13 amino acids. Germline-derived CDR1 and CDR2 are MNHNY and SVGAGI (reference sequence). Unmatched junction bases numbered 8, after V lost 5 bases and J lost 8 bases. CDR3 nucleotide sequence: TGTGCCAGCAGTCGGACAGGAAGGGGCGGCTACACCTTC. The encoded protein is CASSRTGRGGYTF.

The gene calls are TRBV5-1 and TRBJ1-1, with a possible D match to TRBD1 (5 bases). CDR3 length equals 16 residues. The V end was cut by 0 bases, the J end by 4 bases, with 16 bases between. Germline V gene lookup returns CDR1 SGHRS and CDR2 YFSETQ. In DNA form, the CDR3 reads TGCGCCAGCAGCTTGGTTGCCGGCACGGGGGGCACTGAAGCTTTCTTT. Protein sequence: CASSLVAGTGGTEAFF.

The CDR3 sequence: CASSPPGVYGYTF. CDR3 DNA sequence: TGTGCCAGCTCACCACCAGGGGTCTATGGCTACACCTTC. J is TRBJ1-2 and V is TRBV18, with a possible D match to TRBD1 (5 bases). Germline CDR1 and CDR2: KGHSH and LQKENI. The CDR3 spans 13 residues. The ends were cut back, 0 bases at V and 4 bases at J, with 6 bases in the middle. Supplemented by reference TRBV18 and TRBJ1-2, the full variable domain reads NAGVMQNPRHLVRRRGQEARLRCSPMKGHSHVYWYRQLPEEGLKFMVYLQKENIIDESGMPKERFSAEFPKEGPSILRIQQVVRGDSAAYFCASSPPGVYGYTFGSGTRLTVV.

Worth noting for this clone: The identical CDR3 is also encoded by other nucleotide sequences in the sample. CDR3 DNA sequence: TGCGCCAGCAGCTTGACAGTGGGTAACACTGAAGCTTTCTTT. Translated, it gives CASSLTVGNTEAFF. This chain uses TRBV5-1 with TRBJ1-1; no firm D call. The germline CDR1 and CDR2 sequences are SGHRS and YFSETQ. Trimming pared 1 base from V and 2 bases from J, leaving 9 bases between. The CDR3 length is 14 residues.

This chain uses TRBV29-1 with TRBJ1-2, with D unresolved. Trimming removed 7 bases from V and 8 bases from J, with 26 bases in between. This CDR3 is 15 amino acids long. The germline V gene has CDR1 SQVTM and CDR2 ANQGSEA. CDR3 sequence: CSAAGGGNTFGGYTF. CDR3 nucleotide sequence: TGCAGCGCAGCCGGCGGAGGGAACACTTTCGGGGGCTACACCTTC.

Here the CDR3 reads CATSGIWNTEAFF. As DNA, the CDR3 is TGTGCCACCTCGGGGATCTGGAACACTGAAGCTTTCTTT. The chain has TRBV15 and TRBJ1-1; D is uncertain. CDR1 and CDR2 (germline): LNHNV, YYDKDF (reference sequence). V was shortened by 8 bases and J by 1 base, with 11 bases between the two germline ends. The CDR3 length is 13 residues.

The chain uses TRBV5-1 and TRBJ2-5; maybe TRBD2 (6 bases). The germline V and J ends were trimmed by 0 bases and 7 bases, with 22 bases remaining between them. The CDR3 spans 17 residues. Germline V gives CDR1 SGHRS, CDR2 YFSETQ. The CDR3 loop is CASSLGVAVGYMWTQYF. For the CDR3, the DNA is TGCGCCAGCAGCTTGGGGGTAGCGGTCGGGTACATGTGGACCCAGTACTTC.

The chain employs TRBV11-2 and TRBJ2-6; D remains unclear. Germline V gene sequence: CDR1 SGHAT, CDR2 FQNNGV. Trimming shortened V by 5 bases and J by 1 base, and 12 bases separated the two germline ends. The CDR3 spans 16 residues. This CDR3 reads CASSRTYSSGANVLTF. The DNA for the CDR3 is TGTGCCAGCAGCCGTACTTACTCTTCTGGGGCCAACGTCCTGACTTTC.

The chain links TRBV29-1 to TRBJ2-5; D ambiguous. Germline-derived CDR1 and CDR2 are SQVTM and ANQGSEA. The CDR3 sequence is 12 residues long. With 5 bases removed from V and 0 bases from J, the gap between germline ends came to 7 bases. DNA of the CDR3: TGCAGCGTTCGTCGGGACCAAGAGACCCAGTACTTC. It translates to CSVRRDQETQYF.

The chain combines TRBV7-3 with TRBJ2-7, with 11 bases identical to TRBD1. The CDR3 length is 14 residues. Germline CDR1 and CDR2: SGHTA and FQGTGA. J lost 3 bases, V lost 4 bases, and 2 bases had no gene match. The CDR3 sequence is CASSSGTGGYEQYF. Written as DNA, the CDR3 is TGTGCCAGCAGCTCAGGGACAGGGGGCTACGAGCAGTACTTC.

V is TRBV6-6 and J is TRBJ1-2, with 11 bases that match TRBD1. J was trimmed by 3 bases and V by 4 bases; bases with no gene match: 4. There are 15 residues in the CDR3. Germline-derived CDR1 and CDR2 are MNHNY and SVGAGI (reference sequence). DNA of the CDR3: TGTGCCAGCAGTTTCGGGACAGGGGGAGACTATGGCTACACCTTC. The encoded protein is CASSFGTGGDYGYTF.

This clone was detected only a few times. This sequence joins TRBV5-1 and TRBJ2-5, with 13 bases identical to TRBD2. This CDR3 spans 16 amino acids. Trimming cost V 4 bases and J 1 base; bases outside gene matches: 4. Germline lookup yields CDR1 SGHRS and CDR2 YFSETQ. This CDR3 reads CASSPGLAGVQETQYF. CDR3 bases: TGCGCCAGCAGCCCTGGACTAGCGGGAGTCCAAGAGACCCAGTACTTC.

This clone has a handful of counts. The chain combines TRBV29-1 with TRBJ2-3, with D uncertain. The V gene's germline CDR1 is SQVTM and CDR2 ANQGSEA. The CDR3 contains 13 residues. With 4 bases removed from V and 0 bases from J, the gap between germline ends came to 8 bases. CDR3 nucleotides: TGCAGCGTTGCAGGTCTTAGCACAGATACGCAGTATTTT. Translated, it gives CSVAGLSTDTQYF.

This CDR3 reads CASSETGDTLSGNTIYF. As DNA, the CDR3 is TGTGCCAGCAGTGAAACCGGTGACACACTCTCTGGAAACACCATATATTTT. The chain combines TRBV2 with TRBJ1-3, with D unclear. The V end lost 2 bases, the J end lost 0 bases, and 14 bases lay between the germline ends. The CDR3 runs 17 residues. The germline CDR1 and CDR2 sequences are SNHLY and FYNNEI. The entire variable domain, with the rest obtained from reference TRBV2 and TRBJ1-3, is as follows: EPEVTQTPSHQVTQMGQEVILRCVPISNHLYFYWYRQILGQKVEFLVSFYNNEISEKSEIFDDQFSVERPDGSNFTLKIRSTKLEDSAMYFCASSETGDTLSGNTIYFGEGSWLTVV.

The CDR3 sequence: CASSPQVDNYGYTF. The CDR3, as DNA: TGTGCCAGCAGCCCACAGGTTGATAACTATGGCTACACCTTC. The rearrangement joins TRBV9 to TRBJ1-2, with D possibly being TRBD1 (5 bases). This CDR3 region has 14 residues. The ends were cut back, 4 bases at V and 1 base at J, with 11 bases in the middle. CDR1 is SGDLS, CDR2 YYNGEE, per germline.